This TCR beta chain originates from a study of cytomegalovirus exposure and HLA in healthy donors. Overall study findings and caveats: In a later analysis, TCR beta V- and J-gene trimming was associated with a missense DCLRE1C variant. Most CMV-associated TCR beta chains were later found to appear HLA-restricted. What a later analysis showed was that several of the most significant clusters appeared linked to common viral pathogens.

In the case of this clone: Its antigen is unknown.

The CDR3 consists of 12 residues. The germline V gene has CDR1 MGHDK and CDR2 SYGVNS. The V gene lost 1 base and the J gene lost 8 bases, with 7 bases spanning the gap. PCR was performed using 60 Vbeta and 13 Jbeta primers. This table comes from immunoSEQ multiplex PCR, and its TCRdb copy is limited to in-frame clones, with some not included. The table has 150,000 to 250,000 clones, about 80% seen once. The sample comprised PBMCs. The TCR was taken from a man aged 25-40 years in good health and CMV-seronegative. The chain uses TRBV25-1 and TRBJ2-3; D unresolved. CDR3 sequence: CASSESISTQYF. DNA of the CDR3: TGTGCCAGCAGTGAATCCATTAGTACGCAGTATTTT.